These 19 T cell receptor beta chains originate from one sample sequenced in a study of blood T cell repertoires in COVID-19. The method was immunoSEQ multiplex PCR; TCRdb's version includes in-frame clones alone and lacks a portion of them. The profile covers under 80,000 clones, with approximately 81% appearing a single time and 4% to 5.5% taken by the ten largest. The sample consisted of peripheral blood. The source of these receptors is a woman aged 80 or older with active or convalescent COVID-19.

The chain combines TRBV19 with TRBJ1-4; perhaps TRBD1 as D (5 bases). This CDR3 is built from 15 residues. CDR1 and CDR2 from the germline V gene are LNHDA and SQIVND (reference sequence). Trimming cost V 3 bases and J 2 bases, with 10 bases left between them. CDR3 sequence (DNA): TGTGCCAGTAGTATTTTCGACAGCACTAATGAAAAACTGTTTTTT. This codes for CASSIFDSTNEKLFF.

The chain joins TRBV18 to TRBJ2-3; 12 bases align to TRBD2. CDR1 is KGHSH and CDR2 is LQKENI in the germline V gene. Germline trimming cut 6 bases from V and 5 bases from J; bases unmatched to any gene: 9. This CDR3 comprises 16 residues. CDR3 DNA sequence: TGTGCCAGCTCCTCTCTAGCGGGAGGGCTAAGAGATACGCAGTATTTT. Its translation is CASSSLAGGLRDTQYF.

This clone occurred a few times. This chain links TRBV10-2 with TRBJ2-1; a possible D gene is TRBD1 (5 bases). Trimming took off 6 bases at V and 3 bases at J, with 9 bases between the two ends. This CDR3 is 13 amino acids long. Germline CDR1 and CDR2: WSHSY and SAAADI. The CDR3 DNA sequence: TGCGCCAGCAGAGCAGACAGCTACAATGAGCAGTTCTTC. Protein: CASRADSYNEQFF.

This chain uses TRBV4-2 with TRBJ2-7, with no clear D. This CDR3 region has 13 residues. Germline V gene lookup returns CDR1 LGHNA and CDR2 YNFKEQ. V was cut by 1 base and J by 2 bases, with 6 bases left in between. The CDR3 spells CASSQGQAYEQYF. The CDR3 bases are TGTGCCAGCAGCCAAGGTCAGGCCTACGAGCAGTACTTC.

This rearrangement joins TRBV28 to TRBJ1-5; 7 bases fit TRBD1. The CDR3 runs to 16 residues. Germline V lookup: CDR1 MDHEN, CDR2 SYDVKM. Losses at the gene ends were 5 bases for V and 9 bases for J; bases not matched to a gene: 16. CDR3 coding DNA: TGTGCCAGCAGTAATAACAGGGGCTATTCGGTCCGGCCCCAGCATTTT. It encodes CASSNNRGYSVRPQHF.

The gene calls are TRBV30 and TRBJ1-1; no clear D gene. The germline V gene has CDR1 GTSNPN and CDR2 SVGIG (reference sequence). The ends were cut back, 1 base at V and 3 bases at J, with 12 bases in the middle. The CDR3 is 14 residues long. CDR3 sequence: CAWSALGGHTEAFF. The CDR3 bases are TGTGCCTGGAGTGCCCTTGGTGGGCACACTGAAGCTTTCTTT.

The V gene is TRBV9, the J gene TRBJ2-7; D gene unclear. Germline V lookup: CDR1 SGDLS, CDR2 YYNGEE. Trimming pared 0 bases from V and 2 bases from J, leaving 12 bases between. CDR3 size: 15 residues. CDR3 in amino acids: CASSVGMQDTYEQYF. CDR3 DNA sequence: TGTGCCAGCAGCGTAGGTATGCAGGATACCTACGAGCAGTACTTC. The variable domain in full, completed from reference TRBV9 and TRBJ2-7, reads DSGVTQTPKHLITATGQRVTLRCSPRSGDLSVYWYQQSLDQGLQFLIQYYNGEERAKGNILERFSAQQFPDLHSELNLSSLELGDSALYFCASSVGMQDTYEQYFGPGTRLTVT.

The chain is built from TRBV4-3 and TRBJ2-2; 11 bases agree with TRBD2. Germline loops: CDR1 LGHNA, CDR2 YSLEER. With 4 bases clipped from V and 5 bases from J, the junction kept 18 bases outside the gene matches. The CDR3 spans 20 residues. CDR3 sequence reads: CASSRRYSSGGPSVTGELFF. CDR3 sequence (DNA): TGCGCCAGCAGCCGAAGATATTCTAGCGGGGGGCCCTCGGTTACCGGGGAGCTGTTTTTT.

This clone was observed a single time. CDR3 protein: CASSRDRGNSPLHF. The CDR3 DNA reads as TGTGCCAGCTCACGGGACAGGGGAAATTCACCCCTCCACTTT. The J gene is TRBJ1-6, the V gene TRBV18, with 10 positions matching TRBD1. V was pared by 4 bases and J by 7 bases, with 1 base of the junction left unmatched. Germline lookup yields CDR1 KGHSH and CDR2 LQKENI. The CDR3 runs to 14 residues.

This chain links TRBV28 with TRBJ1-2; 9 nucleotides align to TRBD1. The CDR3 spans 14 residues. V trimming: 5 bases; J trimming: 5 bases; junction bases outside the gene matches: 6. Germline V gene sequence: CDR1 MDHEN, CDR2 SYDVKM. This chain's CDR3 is CASSHRDRAYGYTF. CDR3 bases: TGTGCCAGCAGTCACCGGGACAGGGCATATGGCTACACCTTC.

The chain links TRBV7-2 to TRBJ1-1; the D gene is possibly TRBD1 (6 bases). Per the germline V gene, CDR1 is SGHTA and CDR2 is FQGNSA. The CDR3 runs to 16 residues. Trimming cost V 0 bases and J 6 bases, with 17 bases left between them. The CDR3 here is CASSLARGQSRAEAFF. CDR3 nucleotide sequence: TGTGCCAGCAGCTTAGCCCGCGGACAGTCGAGGGCTGAAGCTTTCTTT.

The CDR3 region is CASSLSPGLFAGETQYF. The CDR3 nucleotides are TGTGCCAGCAGTTTATCCCCGGGACTCTTTGCGGGAGAGACCCAGTACTTC. The chain links TRBV27 to TRBJ2-5; tentative D call: TRBD2 (6 bases). Germline loops: CDR1 MNHEY, CDR2 SMNVEV (reference sequence). Trimming shortened V by 0 bases and J by 4 bases, and 18 bases separated the two germline ends. This CDR3 is built from 17 residues.

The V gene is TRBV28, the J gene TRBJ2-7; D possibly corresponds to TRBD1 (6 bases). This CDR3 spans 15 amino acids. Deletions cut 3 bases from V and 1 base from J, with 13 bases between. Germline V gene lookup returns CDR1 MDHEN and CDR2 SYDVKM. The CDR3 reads CASSLFDRISYEQYF. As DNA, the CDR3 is TGTGCCAGCAGTTTGTTTGACAGGATATCCTACGAGCAGTACTTC.

CDR3: CASRTRGLAGQQYF. CDR3 DNA: TGTGCCAGCAGAACAAGGGGACTAGCGGGCCAGCAGTACTTC. The chain links TRBV11-2 to TRBJ2-7, with 12 bases lining up with TRBD2. V shed 6 bases and J 8 bases; nucleotides not matched to a gene: 8. This CDR3 is built from 14 residues. Looked up from germline, CDR1 is SGHAT and CDR2 is FQNNGV.

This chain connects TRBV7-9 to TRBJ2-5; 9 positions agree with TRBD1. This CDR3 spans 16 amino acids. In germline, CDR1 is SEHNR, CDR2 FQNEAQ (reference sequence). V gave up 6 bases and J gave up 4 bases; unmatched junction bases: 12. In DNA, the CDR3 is TGTGCCAGCAGTCACAAAGGGACAGGGACCCCAGAGACCCAGTACTTC. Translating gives CASSHKGTGTPETQYF.

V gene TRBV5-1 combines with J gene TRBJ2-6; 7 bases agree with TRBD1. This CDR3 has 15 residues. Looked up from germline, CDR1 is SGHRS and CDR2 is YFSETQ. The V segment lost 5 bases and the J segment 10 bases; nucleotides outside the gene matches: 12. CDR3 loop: CASRPQDRPPNVLTF. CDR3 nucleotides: TGCGCCAGCAGACCCCAGGACAGGCCTCCAAACGTCCTGACTTTC. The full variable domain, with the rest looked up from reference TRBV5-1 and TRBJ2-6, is KAGVTQTPRYLIKTRGQQVTLSCSPISGHRSVSWYQQTPGQGLQFLFEYFSETQRNKGNFPGRFSGRQFSNSRSEMNVSTLELGDSALYLCASRPQDRPPNVLTFGAGSRLTVL.

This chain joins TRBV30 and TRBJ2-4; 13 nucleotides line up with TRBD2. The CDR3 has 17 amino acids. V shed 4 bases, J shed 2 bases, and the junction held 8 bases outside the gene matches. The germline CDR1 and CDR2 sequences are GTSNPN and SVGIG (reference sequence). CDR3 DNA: TGTGCCTGGAAAGGACTAGCGGGAGAGAGGACCAAAAACATTCAGTACTTC. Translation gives CAWKGLAGERTKNIQYF.

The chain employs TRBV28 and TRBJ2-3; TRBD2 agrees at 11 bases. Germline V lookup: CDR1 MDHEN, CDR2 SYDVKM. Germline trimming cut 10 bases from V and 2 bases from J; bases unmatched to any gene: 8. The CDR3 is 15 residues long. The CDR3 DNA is TGTGCCACCTTTAGCGGGGGGGCCGTCACAGATACGCAGTATTTT. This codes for CATFSGGAVTDTQYF.

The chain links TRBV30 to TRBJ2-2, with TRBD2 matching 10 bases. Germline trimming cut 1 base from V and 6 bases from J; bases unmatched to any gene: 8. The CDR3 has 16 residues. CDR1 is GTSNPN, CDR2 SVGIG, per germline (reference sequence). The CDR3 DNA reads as TGTGCCTGGAGTGATTCTAGCGGGAGTCGAGCCGGGGAGCTGTTTTTT. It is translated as CAWSDSSGSRAGELFF.